Listed below are T cell receptor beta chains from one sample, sequenced in a study of shared clonotypes between healthy human individuals. Some clones are missing from TCRdb's copy, which holds only in-frame ones; the method was immunoSEQ multiplex PCR. The sample records about 120,000 clones, about 67% being singletons. Sequenced sample: memory CD8+ T cells sorted from blood. Receptors originate from a woman in her twenties or thirties in good health. Both conserved end residues are part of each CDR3. A D gene is named only where the DNA matches it firmly. Clone size appears in some rows only: once, few, many, or a class for an expanded clone.

NA	TRBV25-1	NA	TRBJ2-5	TGTGCCAGCAGCTTTTACAGGGTCATCGGGGAGACCCAGTACTTC	CASSFYRVIGETQYF
NA	TRBV6-7	NA	TRBJ2-6	TGTGCCAGCAGTGCGATACCTGCGTATTTACAAAGGGCCAACGTCCTGACTTTC	CASSAIPAYLQRANVLTF
NA	TRBV5-4	NA	TRBJ2-7	TGTGCCAGCAGCTTGTCAGGGGGGGCCCACGAGCAGTACTTC	CASSLSGGAHEQYF
NA	TRBV5-5	NA	TRBJ2-7	TGTGCCAGCAGCTACGGGATTGAGCAGTACTTC	CASSYGIEQYF
NA	TRBV27	NA	TRBJ2-5	TGTGCCAGCAGTCCGGGATCTCCCTCGTACCATGAGACCCAGTACTTC	CASSPGSPSYHETQYF
TRBD2	TRBV7-9	NA	TRBJ2-1	TGTGCCAGCAGCGTACGTAGCGGGATTGCCCCAACTGAGCAGTTCTTC	CASSVRSGIAPTEQFF
TRBD2	TRBV2	few	TRBJ2-1	TGTGCCAGCACGGCTAGCGGGAATGGAAATGAGCAGTTCTTC	CASTASGNGNEQFF
NA	TRBV28	NA	TRBJ2-5	TGTGCCAGCAGTTTTAGTGGGAGAAAGACCCAGTACTTC	CASSFSGRKTQYF
NA	TRBV4-1	NA	TRBJ2-7	TGCGCCAGCAGCCAGAGGGGGGGCGGCTACGAGCAGTACTTC	CASSQRGGGYEQYF
NA	TRBV18	NA	TRBJ1-5	TGTGCCAGCTCACGAGAGGGAAATCAGCCCCAGCATTTT	CASSREGNQPQHF
TRBD2	TRBV27	few	TRBJ2-3	TGTGCCAGCAGAAAAGCGGGAGAGGGGGATACGCAGTATTTT	CASRKAGEGDTQYF
NA	TRBV5-1	NA	TRBJ1-2	TGCGCCAGCAGACCCCGTCGAACCAGCATCTATGGCTACACCTTC	CASRPRRTSIYGYTF
NA	TRBV6-4	NA	TRBJ1-5	TGTGCCAGCAGTGAGGGCCCCGAGGCGCATCAGCCCCAGCATTTT	CASSEGPEAHQPQHF
NA	TRBV6-5	few	TRBJ2-3	TGTGCCAGCAGGGAACAGGCCCAAGATACGCAGTATTTT	CASREQAQDTQYF
NA	TRBV9	many	TRBJ2-7	TGTGCCAGCAGCGTGAGTTGGGGCAACGAGCAGTACTTC	CASSVSWGNEQYF
NA	TRBV29-1	few	TRBJ1-1	TGCAGCGGGGGCGAACCCTTAACCGGGACCGAAGCTTTCTTT	CSGGEPLTGTEAFF
NA	TRBV9	NA	TRBJ2-2	TGTGCCAGCAGCCTTAGCGGAGCGAACACCGGGGAGCTGTTTTTT	CASSLSGANTGELFF
NA	TRBV27	NA	TRBJ1-4	TGTGCCAGCAGTTCCGAGGGGAATGAAAAACTGTTTTTT	CASSSEGNEKLFF
TRBD1	TRBV11-2	NA	TRBJ1-4	TGTGCCAGCAGATCCGGGACAGGGGGCACTAATGAAAAACTGTTTTTT	CASRSGTGGTNEKLFF
NA	TRBV27	NA	TRBJ1-2	TGTGCCAGCAGTCCAAGGATTTTAGAGTTCGCGGACTATGGCTACACCTTC	CASSPRILEFADYGYTF
NA	TRBV7-8	NA	TRBJ1-1	TGTGCCAGCAGCTCAGTTCGGGGGAACACTGAAGCTTTCTTT	CASSSVRGNTEAFF
TRBD1	TRBV9	NA	TRBJ2-5	TGTGCCAGCAGCTCGGACAGGTGTGAGACCCAGTACTTC	CASSSDRCETQYF
TRBD2	TRBV28	NA	TRBJ2-3	TGTGCCAGCAGGAGCGGGAGCGCAGATACGCAGTATTTT	CASRSGSADTQYF
TRBD1	TRBV5-1	NA	TRBJ2-7	TGCGCCAGCAGCACGAGGGGACAGGGGAAAAATTACGAGCAGTACTTC	CASSTRGQGKNYEQYF
NA	TRBV7-3	NA	TRBJ2-3	TGTGCCAGCAGCCCGACCTCTAGCACAGATACGCAGTATTTT	CASSPTSSTDTQYF
NA	TRBV6-4	many	TRBJ2-3	TGTGCCAGCAGTGAATCAGGGGACTCCCCAAGCACAGATACGCAGTATTTT	CASSESGDSPSTDTQYF
TRBD1	TRBV6-5	NA	TRBJ2-3	TGTGCCAGCAGCTTAACAGGGGAAGCAGATACGCAGTATTTT	CASSLTGEADTQYF
TRBD2	TRBV14	NA	TRBJ2-1	TGTGCCAGCAGTAGCGGGAGGGAAATCGGGCAGTTCTTC	CASSSGREIGQFF
NA	TRBV9	few	TRBJ2-2	TGTGCCAGCAGCGTAGCAGGGACCGGGGAGCTGTTTTTT	CASSVAGTGELFF
NA	TRBV20-1	once	TRBJ2-1	TGCAGTGCTCTGGAAGGGTTCGAGCAGTTCTTC	CSALEGFEQFF
NA	TRBV27	NA	TRBJ1-4	TGTGCCAGCTCCCCGGACAGCGAAAAACTGTTTTTT	CASSPDSEKLFF
NA	TRBV11-2	once	TRBJ2-7	TGTGCCAGCAGCTTAGAGGCCGACGAGCAGTACTTC	CASSLEADEQYF
NA	TRBV4-1	NA	TRBJ2-7	TGCGCCAGCAGCCAGAGGGACCAGGCCTACGAGCAGTACTTC	CASSQRDQAYEQYF
NA	TRBV6-1	many	TRBJ2-6	TGTGCCAGCAGTGAAGCCGCAGGGTCTGGGGCCAACGTCCTGACTTTC	CASSEAAGSGANVLTF
TRBD1	TRBV28	many	TRBJ2-1	TGTGCCAGCAGACCACCGGGACAGGAAGCCCATGAGCAGTTCTTC	CASRPPGQEAHEQFF
NA	TRBV4-1	NA	TRBJ2-1	TGCGCCAGCCGCGGGGCCACCTACAATGAGCAGTTCTTC	CASRGATYNEQFF
TRBD1	TRBV2	NA	TRBJ2-2	TGTGCCGCCACCACCGGACAGGGCATGAACACCGGGGAGCTGTTTTTT	CAATTGQGMNTGELFF
NA	TRBV18	few	TRBJ2-7	TGTGCCAGCTCAGCAGGTTTTAGTGAGCAGTACTTC	CASSAGFSEQYF
TRBD2	TRBV5-6	NA	TRBJ2-1	TGTGCCAGCAGCTCGGGACTAGCGGCGTACAATGAGCAGTTCTTC	CASSSGLAAYNEQFF
TRBD1	TRBV19	NA	TRBJ1-2	TGTGCCAGTATCCCGTCAGGGGGGTCTGGCTACACCTTC	CASIPSGGSGYTF
NA	TRBV10-3	NA	TRBJ2-7	TGTGCCACCGAACGCCACAGGGGGGGGACCTTCTCCTACGAGCAGTACTTC	CATERHRGGTFSYEQYF
NA	TRBV11-1	NA	TRBJ2-3	TGTGCCAGCAGCTTTGTAGGGGCTGGAGATACGCAGTATTTT	CASSFVGAGDTQYF
TRBD2	TRBV19	NA	TRBJ2-4	TGTGCCAGTAGTCAACAGTCTAGCGGGAGGGCCCTAAACATTCAGTACTTC	CASSQQSSGRALNIQYF
TRBD1	TRBV28	NA	TRBJ1-6	TGTGCCAGCAGTCCTATCGGACAGGAGTGTGACTGCTCCTATAATTCACCCCTCCACTTT	CASSPIGQECDCSYNSPLHF
TRBD1	TRBV7-9	NA	TRBJ1-2	TGTGCCAGCAGCCTGACCTTGGACAGGAGAAACCCCTATGGCTACACCTTC	CASSLTLDRRNPYGYTF
TRBD2	TRBV7-6	NA	TRBJ2-7	TGTGCCAGCAGCTTAGCGGCGGGAGACGAGCAGTACTTC	CASSLAAGDEQYF